What follows are 25 T cell receptor beta chains derived from one specimen sequenced in a study of blood T cell repertoires in COVID-19. Measured with immunoSEQ multiplex PCR; TCRdb has only the in-frame clones, and not every one. Here the sample spans 180,000 or so clones, about 85% being singletons. Material for sequencing was peripheral blood. These receptors were obtained from a woman of 80 years or more with acute or convalescent COVID-19.

This sequence joins TRBV29-1 and TRBJ2-7; 10 bases are shared with TRBD1. Germline V gene sequence: CDR1 SQVTM, CDR2 ANQGSEA. V trimming: 7 bases; J trimming: 5 bases; junction bases outside the gene matches: 8. CDR3 length: 13 residues. The chain's CDR3 is CSGAGTGANEQYF. The DNA for the CDR3 is TGCAGCGGCGCCGGGACAGGGGCTAACGAGCAGTACTTC.

The chain employs TRBV7-2 and TRBJ1-3; D is unresolved. CDR1 and CDR2 (germline): SGHTA, FQGNSA. Trimming took off 1 base at V and 0 bases at J, with 19 bases between the two ends. The CDR3 runs 19 residues. As DNA, the CDR3 is TGTGCCAGCAGCTTAGTCGCCCCCCTTAGGAGCTACTCTGGAAACACCATATATTTT. It is translated as CASSLVAPLRSYSGNTIYF.

The gene calls are TRBV9 and TRBJ2-3, with 11 bases identical to TRBD2. The CDR3 extends over 15 amino acids. V gave up 0 bases and J gave up 5 bases; unmatched junction bases: 2. Germline CDR1 and CDR2: SGDLS and YYNGEE. CDR3 DNA: TGTGCCAGCAGCGTAGGGCTAGCGGGAGGAGATACGCAGTATTTT. It is translated as CASSVGLAGGDTQYF.

This chain links TRBV5-1 with TRBJ2-2, with 7 bases matching TRBD2. Germline CDR1 reads SGHRS; CDR2 reads YFSETQ. V was pared by 0 bases and J by 0 bases, with 2 bases of the junction left unmatched. This CDR3 comprises 16 residues. The CDR3 region has the DNA TGCGCCAGCAGCTTGGTGGGAGGGACGAACACCGGGGAGCTGTTTTTT. Its translation is CASSLVGGTNTGELFF.

The chain carries TRBV5-6 and TRBJ2-7, with 7 positions matching TRBD1. The ends lost 1 base at V and 2 bases at J; junction bases unmatched: 6. The length of the CDR3 is 15 residues. CDR1 SGHDT and CDR2 YYEEEE come from the germline V gene. The CDR3 is CASSLYRGGTYEQYF. CDR3 bases: TGTGCCAGCAGCTTGTACAGGGGTGGGACCTACGAGCAGTACTTC.

The rearrangement joins TRBV12-3 or TRBV12-4 to TRBJ2-7; possible D gene TRBD2, 5 bases. V gave up 0 bases and J gave up 3 bases, with 6 bases separating them. The CDR3 length is 13 residues. CDR3 protein: CASSLAGGYEQYF. The CDR3 DNA follows: TGTGCCAGCAGTTTAGCCGGAGGCTACGAGCAGTACTTC.

V and J are TRBV10-3 and TRBJ1-2; no reliable D call. With 11 bases removed from V and 4 bases from J, the gap between germline ends came to 11 bases. The CDR3 length is 11 residues. Germline lookup yields CDR1 ENHRY and CDR2 SYGVKD. CDR3 residues: CAATDFYGYTF. CDR3 DNA sequence: TGTGCCGCGACCGACTTCTATGGCTACACCTTC.

The chain carries TRBV5-6 and TRBJ2-7; 13 bases align to TRBD2. The CDR3 has 14 amino acids. The trim removed 4 bases at V and 3 bases at J, leaving 1 base unmatched. Per the germline V gene, CDR1 is SGHDT and CDR2 is YYEEEE. CDR3 residues: CASSRTSGGYEQYF. CDR3 nucleotides: TGTGCCAGCAGCAGGACTAGCGGGGGCTACGAGCAGTACTTC.

The V call is TRBV19, the J call TRBJ2-2, with D perhaps matching TRBD1 (5 bases). CDR1 LNHDA and CDR2 SQIVND come from the germline V gene (reference sequence). V was cut by 3 bases and J by 2 bases, with 7 bases left in between. There are 14 residues in the CDR3. The CDR3 spells CASSIQGNTGELFF. The CDR3 DNA follows: TGTGCCAGTAGTATTCAGGGAAACACCGGGGAGCTGTTTTTT. The full variable domain, in which reference TRBV19 and TRBJ2-2 provide the parts outside the CDR3, is DGGITQSPKYLFRKEGQNVTLSCEQNLNHDAMYWYRQDPGQGLRLIYYSQIVNDFQKGDIAEGYSVSREKKESFPLTVTSAQKNPTAFYLCASSIQGNTGELFFGEGSRLTVL.

This chain connects TRBV19 to TRBJ1-3; the D gene is possibly TRBD1 (5 bases). The germline CDR1 and CDR2 sequences are LNHDA and SQIVND (reference sequence). The CDR3 length is 14 residues. Trimming removed 3 bases from V and 2 bases from J, with 8 bases in between. For the CDR3, the DNA is TGTGCCAGTAGTATGGCAGGGCCTGGAAACACCATATATTTT. It translates to CASSMAGPGNTIYF.

This clone showed up just once. The chain carries TRBV7-2 and TRBJ2-7; D unclear. Trimming took 1 base from V and 0 from J, leaving 7 bases between them. This CDR3 contains 14 residues. The germline CDR1 and CDR2 sequences are SGHTA and FQGNSA. The CDR3 spells CASSLGPLSYEQYF. The CDR3 bases are TGTGCCAGCAGCTTAGGGCCCCTCTCCTACGAGCAGTACTTC.

The chain is built from TRBV5-1 and TRBJ2-6; TRBD1 matches at 9 bases. V gave up 4 bases and J gave up 0 bases; unmatched junction bases: 8. Germline assignment: CDR1 SGHRS and CDR2 YFSETQ. This CDR3 is built from 18 residues. The CDR3 here is CASSGRDRAPSGANVLTF. The CDR3 DNA follows: TGCGCCAGCAGCGGCCGGGACAGGGCGCCCTCTGGGGCCAACGTCCTGACTTTC.

The CDR3 DNA reads TGCAGTGCTAGTGAGGACAGCTACACTGAAGCTTTCTTT. It specifies CSASEDSYTEAFF. The chain links TRBV20-1 to TRBJ1-1; a weak D match, TRBD1 (6 bases). CDR1 and CDR2 (germline): DFQATT, SNEGSKA (reference sequence). This CDR3 contains 13 residues. V was pared by 3 bases and J by 3 bases, with 11 bases between.

The V and J genes are TRBV30 and TRBJ2-5, with D maybe TRBD2 (6 bases). Trimming removed 2 bases at V and 2 bases at J, with 15 bases between. The CDR3 runs to 15 residues. Germline lookup yields CDR1 GTSNPN and CDR2 SVGIG (reference sequence). DNA for the CDR3: TGTGCCTGGAGTAGGGGTAGCGGCCCTCAAGAGACCCAGTACTTC. Its translation is CAWSRGSGPQETQYF. The full variable domain, rest sourced from reference TRBV30 and TRBJ2-5, is SQTIHQWPATLVQPVGSPLSLECTVEGTSNPNLYWYRQAAGRGLQLLFYSVGIGQISSEVPQNLSASRPQDRQFILSSKKLLLSDSGFYLCAWSRGSGPQETQYFGPGTRLLVL.

V gene TRBV21-1 combines with J gene TRBJ1-1; TRBD1, the D gene given by the table, was not confirmed from the DNA. TRBV21-1 is marked as a pseudogene. This CDR3 contains 16 residues. The CDR3, as DNA: TGTGCCAGCAGCAACCACTACAGGGCCAAAAACACTGAAGCTTTCTTT. Translating it yields CASSNHYRAKNTEAFF.

CDR3 bases: TGTGCCAGCTCACCTCCGAGGGCGGGGCTGGGGGAGACCCAGTACTTC. This sequence encodes CASSPPRAGLGETQYF. The chain links TRBV18 to TRBJ2-5, with D possibly TRBD2 on 6 matching bases. Trimming took off 3 bases at V and 5 bases at J, with 19 bases between the two ends. Germline V gene sequence: CDR1 KGHSH, CDR2 LQKENI. CDR3 length: 16 amino acids.

The chain combines TRBV11-2 with TRBJ2-7; D is unclear. The CDR3 runs 14 residues. V dropped 7 bases and J dropped 2 bases, with 15 bases sitting between them. CDR1 and CDR2 (germline): SGHAT, FQNNGV. CDR3 sequence: CASTPLTATYEQYF. CDR3 DNA: TGTGCCAGCACCCCACTGACTGCCACCTACGAGCAGTACTTC.

This clone has only a few counts. The V call is TRBV2, the J call TRBJ2-7; a weak D match, TRBD1 (5 bases). Looked up from germline, CDR1 is SNHLY and CDR2 is FYNNEI. The CDR3 loop spans 13 amino acids. Trimming cost V 6 bases and J 7 bases, with 16 bases left between them. The DNA for the CDR3 is TGTGCCAGCAGCAGGGCGCTCTTAGGGGAGCAGTACTTC. As protein: CASSRALLGEQYF.

The chain joins TRBV30 to TRBJ1-1; perhaps TRBD1 as D (5 bases). Trimming left V 4 bases short and J 6 bases short, with 9 bases between. This CDR3 region has 11 residues. Germline CDR1 GTSNPN, CDR2 SVGIG (reference sequence). The CDR3 sequence is CAWTFRAEAFF. The CDR3 DNA reads TGTGCCTGGACTTTCAGGGCTGAAGCTTTCTTT. Filled out from reference TRBV30 and TRBJ1-1, the complete variable domain reads SQTIHQWPATLVQPVGSPLSLECTVEGTSNPNLYWYRQAAGRGLQLLFYSVGIGQISSEVPQNLSASRPQDRQFILSSKKLLLSDSGFYLCAWTFRAEAFFGQGTRLTVV.

The chain has TRBV12-3 or TRBV12-4 and TRBJ2-7, with 7 bases fitting TRBD1. CDR3 size: 13 residues. V trimming: 4 bases; J trimming: 5 bases; junction bases outside the gene matches: 5. The CDR3 bases are TGTGCCAGCAGTTCGACAGGGAGAAACGAGCAGTACTTC. As protein: CASSSTGRNEQYF.

This rearrangement joins TRBV18 to TRBJ2-3, with 9 bases fitting TRBD2. Looked up from germline, CDR1 is KGHSH and CDR2 is LQKENI. V lost 0 bases to trimming and J lost 3 bases; unmatched junction nucleotides: 7. The CDR3 spans 17 residues. The CDR3 DNA sequence: TGTGCCAGCTCACCACCGGGGCGGGGGGGCCGGACAGATACGCAGTATTTT. Its protein is CASSPPGRGGRTDTQYF.

The chain recombines TRBV19 with TRBJ1-1; 8 positions agree with TRBD1. Germline values: CDR1 LNHDA, CDR2 SQIVND (reference sequence). V gave up 6 bases and J gave up 6 bases; unmatched junction bases: 9. The CDR3 contains 14 residues. CDR3 sequence: CASSQGADNSEAFF. The CDR3 DNA reads as TGTGCCAGTAGCCAGGGGGCGGATAACTCTGAAGCTTTCTTT.

The chain has TRBV18 and TRBJ2-5; D may be TRBD2 (6 bases). V lost 2 bases and J 7 bases, leaving 20 bases between the germline ends. Germline V gene lookup returns CDR1 KGHSH and CDR2 LQKENI. There are 16 residues in the CDR3. As DNA, the CDR3 is TGTGCCAGCTCACCAAGTGGGGACGGGGGTCCGGGGACCCAGTACTTC. Translation: CASSPSGDGGPGTQYF.

J is TRBJ2-1 and V is TRBV5-1; TRBD1 is a possible D gene (6 bases). This CDR3 spans 13 amino acids. With 6 bases removed from V and 5 bases from J, the gap between germline ends came to 12 bases. Germline loops: CDR1 SGHRS, CDR2 YFSETQ. CDR3 amino acids: CASTGTIHNEQFF. The CDR3 nucleotides read TGCGCCAGCACCGGGACAATTCACAATGAGCAGTTCTTC.

CDR3 region: CASSGLGLATEQYF. DNA for the CDR3: TGTGCCAGCAGTGGATTGGGTTTAGCCACCGAGCAGTACTTC. The chain recombines TRBV2 with TRBJ2-7; no reliable D call. V lost 4 bases and J 6 bases, leaving 16 bases between the germline ends. In germline, CDR1 is SNHLY, CDR2 FYNNEI. The length of the CDR3 is 14 residues.